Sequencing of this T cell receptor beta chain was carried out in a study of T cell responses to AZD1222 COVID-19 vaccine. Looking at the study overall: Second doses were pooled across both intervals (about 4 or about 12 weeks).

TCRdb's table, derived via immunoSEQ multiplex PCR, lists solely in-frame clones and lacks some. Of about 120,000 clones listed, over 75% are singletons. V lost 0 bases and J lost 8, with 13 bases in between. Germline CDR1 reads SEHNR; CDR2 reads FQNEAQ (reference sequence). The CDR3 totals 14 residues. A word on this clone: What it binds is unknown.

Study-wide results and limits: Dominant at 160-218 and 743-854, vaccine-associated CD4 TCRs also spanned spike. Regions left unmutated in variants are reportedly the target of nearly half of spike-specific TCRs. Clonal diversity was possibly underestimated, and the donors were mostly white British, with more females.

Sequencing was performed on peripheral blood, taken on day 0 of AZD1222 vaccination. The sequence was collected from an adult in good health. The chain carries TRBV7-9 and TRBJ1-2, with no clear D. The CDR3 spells CASSLAARTQGYTF. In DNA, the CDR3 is TGTGCCAGCAGCTTAGCCGCCCGGACGCAGGGCTACACCTTC.